These 31 T cell receptor beta chains were sequenced from one sample in a study of cytomegalovirus exposure and HLA in healthy donors. The PCR made use of 60 Vbeta and 13 Jbeta primers. Assay: immunoSEQ multiplex PCR; the TCRdb copy retains only in-frame clones and omits some. The data contain some 200,000 clones, 60% to 80% of them singletons. Sequenced material: PBMCs. Source of these receptors: a young man in good health and CMV-seronegative.

The V and J genes are TRBV28 and TRBJ2-7; 15 bases map to TRBD2. J was trimmed by 9 bases and V by 2 bases; bases with no gene match: 11. Germline V gene sequence: CDR1 MDHEN, CDR2 SYDVKM. The CDR3 is 17 amino acids. The CDR3 here is CASSLKLGTSGRSGQYF. The CDR3 DNA reads TGTGCCAGCAGTTTAAAACTCGGGACTAGCGGGAGGTCGGGGCAGTACTTC.

This chain connects TRBV28 to TRBJ1-2; D perhaps matches TRBD1 (5 bases). The V end was cut by 10 bases, the J end by 0 bases, with 12 bases between. Germline V lookup: CDR1 MDHEN, CDR2 SYDVKM. The CDR3 loop spans 13 amino acids. Here the CDR3 DNA reads TGTGCCATCGGGGGGTTGCCTAACTATGGCTACACCTTC. This sequence encodes CAIGGLPNYGYTF.

The V gene is TRBV7-8, the J gene TRBJ1-1, with TRBD1 as a possible D gene (5 bases). Between the trimmed V and J ends, which lost 4 bases and 5 bases, there was a span of 20 bases. The CDR3 extends over 16 amino acids. Germline V lookup: CDR1 SGHVS, CDR2 FQNEAQ. CDR3 protein: CASSSPSGGVRTEAFF. The CDR3 nucleotides are TGTGCCAGCAGCTCACCCTCGGGGGGGGTGAGGACTGAAGCTTTCTTT.

The chain joins TRBV10-3 to TRBJ1-2; D gene unclear. V lost 3 bases, J lost 4 bases, and 3 bases lay in between. Germline CDR1 ENHRY, CDR2 SYGVKD. CDR3 length: 11 amino acids. The CDR3 DNA is TGTGCCATCAGTGAACTCTATGGCTACACCTTC. Amino acids: CAISELYGYTF.

V gene TRBV4-1 combines with J gene TRBJ2-1; tentatively, D is TRBD1 (5 bases). CDR3 length: 17 amino acids. The germline V gene has CDR1 MGHRA and CDR2 YSYEKL. Trimming shortened V by 0 bases and J by 4 bases, and 16 bases separated the two germline ends. CDR3 nucleotides: TGCGCCAGCAGCCAAGATGGTGCAGGGTCAGGGTACAATGAGCAGTTCTTC. It encodes CASSQDGAGSGYNEQFF.

This chain uses TRBV28 with TRBJ2-5, with 8 bases identical to TRBD2. The CDR3 totals 14 residues. V was pared by 4 bases and J by 3 bases, with 4 bases of the junction left unmatched. CDR1 MDHEN and CDR2 SYDVKM come from the germline V gene. The CDR3 DNA reads as TGTGCCAGCAGTTATCAAGCGGGAGAAGAGACCCAGTACTTC. As protein: CASSYQAGEETQYF.

As regards this clone: One end of the junction does not line up with germline, which may come from a read error. The V call is TRBV11-3, the J call TRBJ2-5, with a weak D call TRBD1 (6 bases). The germline CDR1 and CDR2 sequences are SGHNT and YENEEA. CDR3 length: 13 amino acids. The CDR3 DNA sequence: TGTGCCAGCAGCTTCAGGGGACAAGAGACCCGGTACTTC. It translates to CASSFRGQETRYF.

The sample holds one count of this clone. This chain connects TRBV5-1 to TRBJ2-6; 11 bases are a match to TRBD1. The CDR3 loop spans 17 amino acids. Germline lookup yields CDR1 SGHRS and CDR2 YFSETQ. Unmatched junction bases numbered 3, after V lost 0 bases and J lost 4 bases. CDR3 bases: TGCGCCAGCAGCTTGGCGGACAGGGGGCCCGGGGCCAACGTCCTGACTTTC. It is translated as CASSLADRGPGANVLTF.

The genes are TRBV6-5 and TRBJ1-1, with D possibly TRBD1 on 6 matching bases. The CDR3 spans 14 residues. V was shortened by 5 bases and J by 5 bases, with 15 bases between the two germline ends. The germline V gene has CDR1 MNHEY and CDR2 SVGAGI. CDR3 region: CASSPREGGTEAFF. CDR3 nucleotides: TGTGCCAGCAGTCCTCGGGAGGGGGGAACTGAAGCTTTCTTT.

Comment on this clone: Additional DNA sequences in this sample encode the identical CDR3. The chain links TRBV5-1 to TRBJ2-5; 12 bases map to TRBD2. Germline V gene sequence: CDR1 SGHRS, CDR2 YFSETQ. V lost 3 bases, J lost 5 bases, and 2 bases stayed unmatched. This CDR3 has 14 residues. CDR3 nucleotides: TGCGCCAGCAGCTCGGGACTAGCGGGCGAGACCCAGTACTTC. Its translation is CASSSGLAGETQYF.

This chain links TRBV7-9 with TRBJ1-6; D ambiguous. The CDR3 runs to 14 residues. Trimming removed 3 bases from V and 12 bases from J, with 15 bases in between. Germline loops: CDR1 SEHNR, CDR2 FQNEAQ (reference sequence). CDR3 loop: CASSFQDLGLPLHF. The CDR3 region has the DNA TGTGCCAGCAGCTTTCAGGACTTGGGTTTACCCCTCCACTTT.

This clone was seen only once. The V gene is TRBV19, the J gene TRBJ1-1; a possible D gene is TRBD1 (5 bases). V was pared by 1 base and J by 4 bases, with 10 bases between. The CDR3 totals 14 residues. Germline-derived CDR1 and CDR2 are LNHDA and SQIVND (reference sequence). CDR3 region: CASSIVQESTEAFF. The CDR3 nucleotides read TGTGCCAGTAGTATAGTACAGGAGAGCACTGAAGCTTTCTTT.

This chain links TRBV5-6 with TRBJ2-2; TRBD1 matches at 9 bases. The V segment lost 2 bases and the J segment 4 bases; nucleotides outside the gene matches: 15. Per the germline V gene, CDR1 is SGHDT and CDR2 is YYEEEE. The CDR3 consists of 19 residues. Here the CDR3 reads CASSFIYGGTGKITGELFF. CDR3 DNA sequence: TGTGCCAGCAGCTTTATCTACGGAGGGACAGGGAAGATCACCGGGGAGCTGTTTTTT. The full variable domain, completed using reference TRBV5-6 and TRBJ2-2, is DAGVTQSPTHLIKTRGQQVTLRCSPKSGHDTVSWYQQALGQGPQFIFQYYEEEERQRGNFPDRFSGHQFPNYSSELNVNALLLGDSALYLCASSFIYGGTGKITGELFFGEGSRLTVL.

The gene calls are TRBV6-5 and TRBJ1-1, with D possibly matching TRBD1 (6 bases). Trimming removed 6 bases at V and 7 bases at J, with 15 bases between. This CDR3 is 13 amino acids long. CDR1 and CDR2 (germline): MNHEY, SVGAGI. The CDR3 nucleotides are TGTGCCAGCAGGGAACACAGGGAAGGTGAAGCTTTCTTT. Its protein product is CASREHREGEAFF.

This chain uses TRBV14 with TRBJ1-6; D remains ambiguous. The CDR3 consists of 15 residues. Germline CDR1 reads SGHDN; CDR2 reads FVKESK. Trimming pared 4 bases from V and 5 bases from J, leaving 12 bases between. CDR3 protein: CASSPRLANNSPLHF. The DNA of the CDR3 is TGTGCCAGCAGCCCCCGGTTAGCTAATAATTCACCCCTCCACTTT.

This clone turned up a few times. J is TRBJ2-7 and V is TRBV6-1; possibly TRBD1 for D (7 bases). This CDR3 region has 14 residues. Germline V lookup: CDR1 MNHNS, CDR2 SASEGT. V was clipped by 5 bases and J by 5 bases, with 16 bases between them. The CDR3 here is CASSRLQGGNEQYF. DNA of the CDR3: TGTGCCAGCAGTCGTCTCCAGGGGGGCAACGAGCAGTACTTC.

This chain links TRBV18 with TRBJ2-5; a weak D match, TRBD1 (5 bases). The CDR3 runs 15 residues. Trimming cost V 4 bases and J 4 bases, with 16 bases left between them. Germline assignment: CDR1 KGHSH and CDR2 LQKENI. The CDR3 loop reads CASSLSTDPTETQYF. CDR3 nucleotides: TGTGCCAGCTCACTTTCGACAGACCCAACAGAGACCCAGTACTTC. The whole variable domain, remainder taken from reference TRBV18 and TRBJ2-5, is NAGVMQNPRHLVRRRGQEARLRCSPMKGHSHVYWYRQLPEEGLKFMVYLQKENIIDESGMPKERFSAEFPKEGPSILRIQQVVRGDSAAYFCASSLSTDPTETQYFGPGTRLLVL.

In its sample, this clone was seen a few times. The CDR3, as DNA: TGTGCCAGCAGCTTTACTAGCGGGCAAGAGCAGTTCTTC. Its protein product is CASSFTSGQEQFF. The V gene is TRBV5-4, the J gene TRBJ2-1; the match to TRBD2 covers 9 bases. Germline V gene data show CDR1 as SGHNT and CDR2 as YYREEE (reference sequence). Losses at the gene ends were 2 bases for V and 10 bases for J; bases not matched to a gene: 4. This CDR3 has 13 residues.

The V call is TRBV6-5, the J call TRBJ1-5; D not resolved. Trimming removed 4 bases at V and 3 bases at J, with 7 bases between. Germline CDR1 and CDR2: MNHEY and SVGAGI. The CDR3 sequence is 13 residues long. As DNA, the CDR3 is TGTGCCAGCAGTTCCCACTACAATCAGCCCCAGCATTTT. Protein sequence: CASSSHYNQPQHF.

The chain employs TRBV19 and TRBJ1-1, with 10 bases matching TRBD1. The junction had 11 bases not matched to a gene; V was cut back by 10 bases and J by 3 bases. Germline V gives CDR1 LNHDA, CDR2 SQIVND (reference sequence). The CDR3 consists of 15 residues. In DNA form, the CDR3 reads TGTGCCACTCGCGGACAGGGGGTGTATGACACTGAAGCTTTCTTT. This sequence encodes CATRGQGVYDTEAFF.

V and J are TRBV5-1 and TRBJ2-3; 10 bases are shared with TRBD2. The CDR3 spans 15 residues. Germline CDR1 and CDR2: SGHRS and YFSETQ. With V trimmed by 2 bases and J by 1 base, 1 base remained unmatched. The DNA of the CDR3 is TGCGCCAGCAGCTTTGGACTAGCGGGCACAGATACGCAGTATTTT. It codes for CASSFGLAGTDTQYF.

The chain is built from TRBV28 and TRBJ2-7, with D perhaps matching TRBD1 (6 bases). This CDR3 contains 16 residues. CDR1 is MDHEN and CDR2 is SYDVKM in the germline V gene. V shed 4 bases and J shed 2 bases, with 18 bases lying between them. The CDR3 nucleotides read TGTGCCAGCAGTTCCCTTCTGCCAGGGGTCGCCTACGAGCAGTACTTC. This sequence encodes CASSSLLPGVAYEQYF.

This rearrangement joins TRBV4-3 to TRBJ1-3; 7 bases are shared with TRBD1. Germline trimming cut 3 bases from V and 8 bases from J; bases unmatched to any gene: 10. Germline lookup yields CDR1 LGHNA and CDR2 YSLEER. The CDR3 is 15 residues long. CDR3 residues: CASSQLGTVGYTIYF. CDR3 nucleotide sequence: TGCGCCAGCAGCCAGTTAGGGACAGTGGGATACACCATATATTTT.

The chain combines TRBV7-9 with TRBJ2-2; the match to TRBD2 covers 10 bases. Looked up from germline, CDR1 is SEHNR and CDR2 is FQNEAQ (reference sequence). The CDR3 is 14 amino acids. J was trimmed by 7 bases and V by 5 bases; bases with no gene match: 4. The CDR3 region is CASSAGLAVGELFF. In nucleotides, the CDR3 is TGTGCCAGCAGCGCCGGACTAGCGGTCGGGGAGCTGTTTTTT.

J is TRBJ2-3 and V is TRBV10-3, with 7 nucleotides matching TRBD1. The CDR3 covers 15 residues. Trimming took 4 bases from V and 1 from J; bases not matched to a gene: 5. CDR1 ENHRY and CDR2 SYGVKD come from the germline V gene. CDR3 amino acids: CAISAGGQRTDTQYF. The CDR3 DNA reads TGTGCCATCAGTGCAGGGGGACAGCGCACAGATACGCAGTATTTT.

V usage is TRBV6-5 and J usage is TRBJ1-2, with 7 bases that match TRBD1. V shed 6 bases and J 5 bases; nucleotides not matched to a gene: 9. Germline V gives CDR1 MNHEY, CDR2 SVGAGI. This CDR3 has 14 residues. The CDR3 protein is CASRQGTKSYGYTF. The CDR3, as DNA: TGTGCCAGCAGACAGGGGACAAAGTCATATGGCTACACCTTC.

This sequence joins TRBV5-1 and TRBJ2-7; D not resolved. V lost 0 bases and J lost 6, with 19 bases in between. There are 16 residues in the CDR3. Germline loops: CDR1 SGHRS, CDR2 YFSETQ. CDR3 nucleotide sequence: TGCGCCAGCAGCTTGGTCCCGCACACAAAACCGGGCGAGCAGTACTTC. Amino acids: CASSLVPHTKPGEQYF.

J is TRBJ1-5 and V is TRBV28; no firm D call. Trimming took 3 bases from V and 9 from J, leaving 15 bases between them. The CDR3 totals 14 residues. The germline CDR1 and CDR2 sequences are MDHEN and SYDVKM. CDR3 residues: CASSLSGSIGPQHF. CDR3 nucleotides: TGTGCCAGCAGTTTGTCAGGCTCGATTGGGCCCCAGCATTTT. Together with reference TRBV28 and TRBJ1-5, the CDR3 gives the full variable domain: DVKVTQSSRYLVKRTGEKVFLECVQDMDHENMFWYRQDPGLGLRLIYFSYDVKMKEKGDIPEGYSVSREKKERFSLILESASTNQTSMYLCASSLSGSIGPQHFGDGTRLSIL.

The CDR3 nucleotides are TGTGCCAGCAGTCTCCCCCTTGACAGGGTTACGCACTACGAGCAGTACTTC. Amino acids: CASSLPLDRVTHYEQYF. The genes are TRBV28 and TRBJ2-7; 7 nucleotides match TRBD1. V shed 5 bases, J shed 3 bases, and the junction held 16 bases outside the gene matches. Germline-derived CDR1 and CDR2 are MDHEN and SYDVKM. The CDR3 has 17 residues.

V and J are TRBV7-8 and TRBJ2-1; 10 positions agree with TRBD2. CDR3 length: 18 amino acids. From germline, CDR1 is SGHVS and CDR2 FQNEAQ. With 1 base clipped from V and 4 bases from J, the junction kept 10 bases outside the gene matches. CDR3 region: CASSLEGVAGGLYNEQFF. The CDR3 DNA follows: TGTGCCAGCAGCTTAGAGGGGGTAGCGGGGGGCCTATACAATGAGCAGTTCTTC.

The DNA of the CDR3 is TGCGCCAGCAGTGATGTGGCTAGCGGGCTCCCGGTCTACGAGCAGTACTTC. Translating it yields CASSDVASGLPVYEQYF. V is TRBV10-2 and J is TRBJ2-7, with 8 bases aligning to TRBD2. This CDR3 has 17 amino acids. Losses at the gene ends were 3 bases for V and 3 bases for J; bases not matched to a gene: 13. The germline V gene has CDR1 WSHSY and CDR2 SAAADI.